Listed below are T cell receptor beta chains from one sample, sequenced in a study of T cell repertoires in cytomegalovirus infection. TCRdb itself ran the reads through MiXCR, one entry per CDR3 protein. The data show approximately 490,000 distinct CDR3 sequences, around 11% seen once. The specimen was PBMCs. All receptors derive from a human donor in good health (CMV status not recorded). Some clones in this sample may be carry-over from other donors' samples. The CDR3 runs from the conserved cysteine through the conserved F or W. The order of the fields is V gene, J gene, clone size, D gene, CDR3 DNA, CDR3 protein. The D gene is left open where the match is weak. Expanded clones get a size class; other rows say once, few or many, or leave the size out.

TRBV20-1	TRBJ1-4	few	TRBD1	TGCAGTGCTAGAGCCGGGACAGGGGACGAAAAACTGTTTTTT	CSARAGTGDEKLFF
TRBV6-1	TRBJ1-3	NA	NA	TGTGCCAGTCTCAGGGGAAACACCATATATTTT	CASLRGNTIYF
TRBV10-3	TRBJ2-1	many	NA	TGTGCCATCAGTGAGTCGACTCTCCAGGGGTCTCGACATGAGCAGTTCTTC	CAISESTLQGSRHEQFF
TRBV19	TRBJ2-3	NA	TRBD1	TGTGCCAGTAGTCCCCGGACAGGGCTGCTCACAGATACGCAGTATTTT	CASSPRTGLLTDTQYF
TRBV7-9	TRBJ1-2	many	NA	TGTGCCAGCAGCCCCCCCCCCCAAATTGATGGCTACACCTTC	CASSPPPQIDGYTF
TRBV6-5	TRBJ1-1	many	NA	TGTGCCAGCAGTTCTTGGCAGGGACGAACTGAAGCTTTCTTT	CASSSWQGRTEAFF
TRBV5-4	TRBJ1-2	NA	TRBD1	TGTGCCAGCAGCGGCGGGGGTAGGGGGCGGCCCGTGGTCTACACCTTC	CASSGGGRGRPVVYTF
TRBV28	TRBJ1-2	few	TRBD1	TGTGCCAGCAGTTTAAAAGGGGGCCCCTATGGCTACACCTTC	CASSLKGGPYGYTF
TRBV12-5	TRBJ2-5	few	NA	TGTGCTAGTGATTCTAAATGGGGGCCCTTAATATCCTTC	CASDSKWGPLISF
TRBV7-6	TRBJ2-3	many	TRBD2	TGTGCCAGCAGCTTAGTTCTCGGAAGCGGGAGGGAGGCAGATACGCAGTATTTT	CASSLVLGSGREADTQYF
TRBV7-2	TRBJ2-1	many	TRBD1	TGTGCCAGCAGGCTCACAGGGGTGGCATACAATGAGCAGTTCTTC	CASRLTGVAYNEQFF
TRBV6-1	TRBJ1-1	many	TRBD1	TGTGCCAGCAGTAAGTCACAGGGGATGAACACTGAAGCTTTCTTT	CASSKSQGMNTEAFF
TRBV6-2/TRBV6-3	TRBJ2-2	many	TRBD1	TGTGCCAGCACGGACAGGGTGCCTAAGGGCGCCGGGGAGCTGTTTTTT	CASTDRVPKGAGELFF
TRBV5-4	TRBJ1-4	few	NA	TGTGCCAGCAGCTTCGGACCGGCGGGGGATGAAAAACTGTTTTTT	CASSFGPAGDEKLFF
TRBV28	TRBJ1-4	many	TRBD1	TGTGCCAGCAGCCGAGACAGGGGACCAACTAATGAAAAACTGTTTTTT	CASSRDRGPTNEKLFF
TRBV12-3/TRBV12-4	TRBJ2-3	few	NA	TGTGCCAGCAGTTTTACGTCAGCGGATACGCAGTATTTT	CASSFTSADTQYF
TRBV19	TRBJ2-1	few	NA	TGTGCCAGTAGACGGGACCACACTACCGATGAGCAGTTCTTC	CASRRDHTTDEQFF
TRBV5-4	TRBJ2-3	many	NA	TGTGCCAGCAGCTTGGCCGGGCTCCCTGCGCGGTATTTT	CASSLAGLPARYF
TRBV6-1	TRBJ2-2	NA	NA	TGTGCCAGCACCGAGCGCGGGGAGCTGTTTTTT	CASTERGELFF
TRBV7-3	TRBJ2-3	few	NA	TGTGCCAGCAGCTTAAAGGCGGTAGATACGCAGTATTTT	CASSLKAVDTQYF
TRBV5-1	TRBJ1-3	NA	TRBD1	TGCGCCAGCAGCTCAACCGGGACAGGGTCGGGAAACACCATATATTTT	CASSSTGTGSGNTIYF
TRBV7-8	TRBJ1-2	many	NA	TGTGCCAGCAGCTTAGTAGGGGATGCCTATGGCTACACCTTC	CASSLVGDAYGYTF
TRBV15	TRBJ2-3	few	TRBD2	TGTGCCACCAGCTCTCGGACTAGCGTAGGGAGGACAGATACGCAGTATTTT	CATSSRTSVGRTDTQYF
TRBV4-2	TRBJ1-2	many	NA	TGTGCCAGCAGCCAAAACAGGAATGGCTACACCTTC	CASSQNRNGYTF
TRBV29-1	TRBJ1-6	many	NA	TGCAGCGTTGGGCAGAGTAATAATTCACCCCTCCACTTT	CSVGQSNNSPLHF
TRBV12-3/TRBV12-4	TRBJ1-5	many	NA	TGTGCCAGCAGCTTTTTTTCGGGAAATCAGCCCCAGCATTTT	CASSFFSGNQPQHF
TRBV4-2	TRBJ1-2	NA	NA	TGTGCCAGCAGCCAAGATCTGGAGGGGTCCTGGGGTGGCTACACCTTC	CASSQDLEGSWGGYTF
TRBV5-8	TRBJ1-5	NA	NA	TGTGCCAGCAGTCCTCTATGGGTCAATAGCAATCAGCCCCAGCATTTT	CASSPLWVNSNQPQHF